The 8 T cell receptor beta chains given below trace back to one sample, sequenced in a study of blood T cell repertoires in COVID-19 (dated by TCRdb to between 2020 and 2021). Library generation was performed with the immunoSEQ multiplex PCR assay. Here the immuneACCESS table is served through TCRdb, limited to in-frame sequences with V and J called. Missing clones are a known gap in these copies; in checked studies unresolved V genes cover under half, and the rest lacks a known reason. This sample is represented by roughly 200,000 clones; 85% of them were singletons. The ten largest clones capture around 20% of the sample. The sample consisted of PBMCs or T cells enriched from blood (not recorded which). The source of these receptors is a man aged 40-49 years who had recovered from COVID-19.

The gene calls are TRBV6-6 and TRBJ2-2; unclear D gene. Germline CDR1 and CDR2: MNHNY and SVGAGI (reference sequence). The CDR3 runs 11 residues. The V end lost 7 bases, the J end lost 3 bases, and 3 bases lay between the germline ends. The CDR3 coding sequence is TGTGCCAGCACCTACACCGGGGAGCTGTTTTTT. As protein: CASTYTGELFF.

The chain has TRBV28 and TRBJ1-1; D may be TRBD1 (6 bases). Per germline, CDR1 MDHEN and CDR2 SYDVKM. The CDR3 covers 16 residues. V lost 2 bases, J lost 8 bases, and 21 bases lay in between. CDR3 sequence: CASSLGGSLGLREAFF. The CDR3 DNA sequence: TGTGCCAGCAGTTTAGGGGGCAGCTTGGGGTTAAGGGAAGCTTTCTTT.

V usage is TRBV29-1 and J usage is TRBJ1-2; tentative D call: TRBD1 (5 bases). The V and J ends lost 5 bases and 8 bases respectively, with 12 bases between them. The CDR3 runs 11 residues. Germline assignment: CDR1 SQVTM and CDR2 ANQGSEA. CDR3 sequence (DNA): TGCAGCGTTTACCCCAGGGAAGGCTACACCTTC. Translation: CSVYPREGYTF. The variable domain in full, completed from reference TRBV29-1 and TRBJ1-2, reads SAVISQKPSRDICQRGTSLTIQCQVDSQVTMMFWYRQQPGQSLTLIATANQGSEATYESGFVIDKFPISRPNLTFSTLTVSNMSPEDSSIYLCSVYPREGYTFGSGTRLTVV.

V and J are TRBV21-1 and TRBJ2-7; the table calls TRBD2, which could not be checked here. TRBV21-1 is a pseudogene segment. CDR3 size: 16 residues. DNA for the CDR3: TGTGCCAGCAGCAAAGGGGTAGCGGGAGTCTCCTACGAGCAGTACTTC. It specifies CASSKGVAGVSYEQYF.

This chain connects TRBV4-1 to TRBJ1-1, with TRBD1 as a possible D gene (6 bases). The CDR3 extends over 15 amino acids. V dropped 0 bases and J dropped 5 bases, with 13 bases sitting between them. Germline CDR1 and CDR2: MGHRA and YSYEKL. The CDR3 DNA is TGCGCCAGCAGCCAAGAGACCAGGGGAAGAACTGAAGCTTTCTTT. Its translation is CASSQETRGRTEAFF.

The chain recombines TRBV24-1 with TRBJ2-2; perhaps TRBD2 as D (5 bases). The CDR3 contains 13 residues. Between the trimmed V and J ends, which lost 6 bases and 7 bases, there was a span of 11 bases. The V gene's germline CDR1 is KGHDR and CDR2 SFDVKD. CDR3 amino acids: CATSSPGSGELFF. CDR3 DNA: TGTGCCACCAGTTCCCCGGGGAGCGGGGAGCTGTTTTTT.

The chain combines TRBV5-1 with TRBJ2-5; 12 bases are a match to TRBD2. Unmatched junction bases numbered 9, after V lost 1 base and J lost 5 bases. Germline V CDR1 and CDR2: SGHRS, YFSETQ. This CDR3 is 17 amino acids long. CDR3 residues: CASSLLRTSGTQETQYF. The CDR3 nucleotides are TGCGCCAGCAGCTTGTTACGGACTAGCGGGACCCAGGAGACCCAGTACTTC.

V is TRBV5-1 and J is TRBJ2-7, with 12 positions matching TRBD2. With V trimmed by 0 bases and J by 1 base, 5 bases remained unmatched. The germline CDR1 and CDR2 sequences are SGHRS and YFSETQ. This CDR3 has 17 amino acids. This CDR3 is CASSLGLAGGISYEQYF. As DNA, the CDR3 is TGCGCCAGCAGCTTGGGGCTAGCGGGAGGGATTTCCTACGAGCAGTACTTC.